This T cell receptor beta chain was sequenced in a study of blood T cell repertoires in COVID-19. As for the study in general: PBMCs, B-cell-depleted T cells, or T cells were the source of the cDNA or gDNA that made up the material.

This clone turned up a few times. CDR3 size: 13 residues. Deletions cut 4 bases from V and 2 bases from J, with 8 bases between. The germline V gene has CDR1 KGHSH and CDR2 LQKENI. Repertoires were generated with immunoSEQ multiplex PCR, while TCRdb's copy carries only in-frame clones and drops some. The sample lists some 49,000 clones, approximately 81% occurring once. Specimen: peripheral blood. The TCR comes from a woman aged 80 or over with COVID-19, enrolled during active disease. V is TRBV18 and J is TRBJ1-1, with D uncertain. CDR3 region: CASSREGNTEAFF. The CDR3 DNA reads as TGTGCCAGCTCACGAGAGGGAAACACTGAAGCTTTCTTT. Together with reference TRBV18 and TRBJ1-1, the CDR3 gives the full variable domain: NAGVMQNPRHLVRRRGQEARLRCSPMKGHSHVYWYRQLPEEGLKFMVYLQKENIIDESGMPKERFSAEFPKEGPSILRIQQVVRGDSAAYFCASSREGNTEAFFGQGTRLTVV.